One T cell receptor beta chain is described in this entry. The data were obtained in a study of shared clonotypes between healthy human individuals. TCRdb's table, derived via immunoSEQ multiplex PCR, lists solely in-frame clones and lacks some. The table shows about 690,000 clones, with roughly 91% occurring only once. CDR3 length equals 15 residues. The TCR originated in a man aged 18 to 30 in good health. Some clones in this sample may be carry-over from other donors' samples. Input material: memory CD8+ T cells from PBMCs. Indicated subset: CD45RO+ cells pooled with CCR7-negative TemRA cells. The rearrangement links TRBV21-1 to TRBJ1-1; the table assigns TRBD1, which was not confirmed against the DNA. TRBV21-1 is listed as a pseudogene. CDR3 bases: TGTGCCAGCAGCCCCCGGTTGGGGCCATGGGCTGAAGCTTTCTTT. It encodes CASSPRLGPWAEAFF.